The 25 T cell receptor beta chains listed next were all sequenced from one sample in a study of memory CD4+ T cells and cytomegalovirus serostatus (dated by TCRdb to between 2017 and 2020). Libraries were constructed by the immunoSEQ multiplex PCR assay. The immuneACCESS repertoire file appears here via TCRdb, limited to in-frame rearrangements. These files lack a portion of the clones; in checked studies, under half of the deficit traces to unresolved V genes, and the cause of the others is not known. This sample is represented by some 39,000 clones; 70% to 80% of them were singletons. The top ten hold approximately 0.79% of the sample. Single viable CD3+CD4+CD8-CD45RO+ cells were sorted as memory CD4+ T cells on a FACSAria II. Sequenced: memory CD4+ T cells from blood. These receptors were obtained from an adult in good health and CMV-seronegative.

This clone is classed as medium-sized. Here the CDR3 reads CASSSGPRTAPSYEQYF. The DNA of the CDR3 is TGTGCCAGCTCTTCGGGCCCACGGACAGCTCCTTCCTACGAGCAGTACTTC. This sequence joins TRBV18 and TRBJ2-7; perhaps TRBD1 as D (6 bases). The V gene's germline CDR1 is KGHSH and CDR2 LQKENI. The V end was cut by 6 bases, the J end by 1 base, with 22 bases between. The CDR3 is 17 residues long.

This rearrangement joins TRBV5-1 to TRBJ2-2, with D unresolved. The CDR3 runs to 13 residues. With 0 bases removed from V and 6 bases from J, the gap between germline ends came to 6 bases. Germline CDR1 is SGHRS and CDR2 is YFSETQ. DNA for the CDR3: TGCGCCAGCAGCTTGGCCAACTCCGGGGAGCTGTTTTTT. This sequence encodes CASSLANSGELFF.

The V and J genes are TRBV11-1 and TRBJ1-6, with D maybe TRBD1 (5 bases). CDR1 SGHAT and CDR2 FQDESV come from the germline V gene (reference sequence). Trimming stripped 10 bases from V and 9 bases from J, with 19 bases between. This CDR3 is 14 amino acids long. The CDR3 coding sequence is TGTGCCACCTCGGGGCGCGAAAGAGGTTCACCCCTCCACTTT. This encodes CATSGRERGSPLHF.

In its sample, this clone ranks as medium-sized (0.01 to 0.1%). The chain carries TRBV27 and TRBJ2-7; perhaps TRBD1 as D (5 bases). CDR1 and CDR2 from the germline V gene are MNHEY and SMNVEV (reference sequence). V shed 2 bases and J shed 7 bases, with 15 bases lying between them. This CDR3 comprises 14 residues. This CDR3 reads CASSLGQGIGEQYF. CDR3 DNA sequence: TGTGCCAGCAGTTTAGGGCAGGGAATTGGGGAGCAGTACTTC.

This chain links TRBV6-5 with TRBJ1-1; D ambiguous. V was clipped by 2 bases and J by 6 bases, with 10 bases between them. The CDR3 sequence is 13 residues long. The germline gives CDR1 MNHEY, CDR2 SVGAGI. CDR3 loop: CASSYTTGAEAFF. The DNA of the CDR3 is TGTGCCAGCAGTTACACTACTGGAGCTGAAGCTTTCTTT.

The chain links TRBV5-1 to TRBJ1-2, with D possibly matching TRBD1 (5 bases). V was pared by 1 base and J by 8 bases, with 12 bases between. The CDR3 consists of 13 residues. Germline CDR1 is SGHRS and CDR2 is YFSETQ. The chain's CDR3 is CASSLSRVSGYTF. CDR3 in DNA: TGCGCCAGCAGCTTGTCCAGGGTAAGCGGCTACACCTTC. The variable domain in full, completed from reference TRBV5-1 and TRBJ1-2, reads KAGVTQTPRYLIKTRGQQVTLSCSPISGHRSVSWYQQTPGQGLQFLFEYFSETQRNKGNFPGRFSGRQFSNSRSEMNVSTLELGDSALYLCASSLSRVSGYTFGSGTRLTVV.

This clone was recorded once. This chain uses TRBV30 with TRBJ1-2; unclear D gene. The germline gives CDR1 GTSNPN, CDR2 SVGIG (reference sequence). V lost 4 bases, J lost 9 bases, and 15 bases lay in between. The CDR3 runs to 12 residues. The CDR3 spells CAWTLALGSYTF. CDR3 DNA sequence: TGTGCCTGGACGCTGGCCTTGGGGAGCTACACCTTC.

The chain couples TRBV9 to TRBJ2-2; D is uncertain. The germline CDR1 and CDR2 sequences are SGDLS and YYNGEE. The CDR3 has 15 residues. V gave up 2 bases and J gave up 1 base, with 9 bases separating them. CDR3 in DNA: TGTGCCAGCAGCGTCCGCTCATTGAACACCGGGGAGCTGTTTTTT. Translation gives CASSVRSLNTGELFF.

The chain employs TRBV2 and TRBJ1-1, with D hard to call. From germline, CDR1 is SNHLY and CDR2 FYNNEI. Trimming left V 5 bases short and J 2 bases short, with 18 bases between. The CDR3 runs to 16 residues. CDR3 coding DNA: TGTGCCAGCAGTCCCCAGCTACGGGTTCTAAACACTGAAGCTTTCTTT. Translating gives CASSPQLRVLNTEAFF.

The V and J genes are TRBV19 and TRBJ2-6, with D unclear. Trimming removed 7 bases from V and 3 bases from J, with 13 bases in between. The V gene's germline CDR1 is LNHDA and CDR2 SQIVND (reference sequence). CDR3 length: 15 residues. CDR3: CASNEWSGGANVLTF. The DNA of the CDR3 is TGTGCCAGTAATGAATGGTCCGGTGGGGCCAACGTCCTGACTTTC.

This clone was detected a few times. The CDR3 nucleotides are TGCGCCAGCAGCTTACAGGGGCCTAAGAACACCGGGGAGCTGTTTTTT. Its translation is CASSLQGPKNTGELFF. V and J are TRBV5-1 and TRBJ2-2, with 7 bases fitting TRBD1. Germline loops: CDR1 SGHRS, CDR2 YFSETQ. The V and J ends lost 2 bases and 1 base, in that order; junction bases with no gene match: 5. The CDR3 is made up of 16 amino acids.

This clone has just a few counts. The chain employs TRBV14 and TRBJ1-6; D gene uncertain. The V end was cut by 2 bases, the J end by 14 bases, with 13 bases between. The CDR3 consists of 13 residues. Germline loops: CDR1 SGHDN, CDR2 FVKESK. CDR3 in amino acids: CASSQYTALALHF. The CDR3 coding sequence is TGTGCCAGCAGCCAATACACGGCTCTAGCCCTCCACTTT.

Concerning this clone itself: The final CDR3 position lacks the conserved phenylalanine or tryptophan, pointing to a likely read error. This chain connects TRBV7-9 to TRBJ1-2; D is undetermined. V lost 5 bases, J lost 4 bases, and 17 bases lay in between. Germline values: CDR1 SEHNR, CDR2 FQNEAQ (reference sequence). This CDR3 is 15 amino acids long. The chain's CDR3 is CASSPKGLTIYGYTL. The CDR3 nucleotides are TGTGCCAGCAGCCCGAAAGGACTTACCATCTATGGCTACACCCTC.

In its sample, this clone was seen a few times. The chain is built from TRBV5-1 and TRBJ2-2; a possible D gene is TRBD1 (5 bases). The CDR3 covers 16 residues. CDR1 SGHRS and CDR2 YFSETQ come from the germline V gene. The V and J ends lost 4 bases and 4 bases respectively, with 17 bases between them. In DNA form, the CDR3 reads TGCGCCAGCAGCGTTGGGTCGGACACAGTCACCGGGGAGCTGTTTTTT. Amino acid sequence: CASSVGSDTVTGELFF.

The CDR3 sequence: CASSPVLNSPLHF. The CDR3 DNA is TGCGCCAGCAGTCCAGTGCTGAATTCACCCCTCCACTTT. The chain links TRBV5-1 to TRBJ1-6; D gene ambiguous. This CDR3 is 13 amino acids long. Trimming removed 5 bases from V and 7 bases from J, with 10 bases in between. CDR1 is SGHRS and CDR2 is YFSETQ in the germline V gene.

The V gene is TRBV28, the J gene TRBJ1-1, with D tentatively TRBD1 (5 bases). The CDR3 sequence is 11 residues long. Germline CDR1 is MDHEN and CDR2 is SYDVKM. V lost 10 bases, J lost 1 base, and 7 bases lay in between. In nucleotides, the CDR3 is TGTGCCATCACAGGGAACACTGAAGCTTTCTTT. It encodes CAITGNTEAFF.

The CDR3 coding sequence is TGTGCCAGCAGCGAAGGGGGCGCCGATGAAAAACTGTTTTTT. It codes for CASSEGGADEKLFF. The chain joins TRBV7-2 to TRBJ1-4; 7 positions match TRBD1. V trimming: 5 bases; J trimming: 6 bases; junction bases outside the gene matches: 6. Germline V lookup: CDR1 SGHTA, CDR2 FQGNSA. The CDR3 runs to 14 residues.

The chain combines TRBV7-8 with TRBJ1-2, with D hard to call. The CDR3 totals 13 residues. Germline V gives CDR1 SGHVS, CDR2 FQNEAQ. V was trimmed by 2 bases and J by 7 bases, leaving 11 bases between them. The CDR3 nucleotides are TGTGCCAGCAGCTTATTAACAGCCTCTGGCTACACCTTC. This codes for CASSLLTASGYTF.

V gene TRBV7-8 combines with J gene TRBJ1-2; D ambiguous. CDR3 length equals 12 residues. Germline CDR1 and CDR2: SGHVS and FQNEAQ. Trimming cost V 5 bases and J 8 bases, with 12 bases left between them. The CDR3 sequence is CASSPSTDGYTF. Written as DNA, the CDR3 is TGTGCCAGCAGCCCATCCACGGACGGCTACACCTTC.

This clone occurred once. The chain recombines TRBV7-6 with TRBJ2-3; 7 nucleotides line up with TRBD1. With 4 bases clipped from V and 1 base from J, the junction kept 2 bases outside the gene matches. The length of the CDR3 is 14 residues. The V gene's germline CDR1 is SGHVS and CDR2 FNYEAQ. The CDR3 protein is CASSSGQGTDTQYF. In nucleotides, the CDR3 is TGTGCCAGCAGCTCAGGACAGGGCACAGATACGCAGTATTTT.

Concerning this clone: Distinct nucleotide sequences in the sample also encode this CDR3. This chain joins TRBV2 and TRBJ1-2; weak D call: TRBD1 (5 bases). The V and J ends lost 9 bases and 0 bases respectively, with 11 bases between them. Germline loops: CDR1 SNHLY, CDR2 FYNNEI. CDR3 length: 13 amino acids. The CDR3 is CASRRTTNYGYTF. The CDR3 DNA reads as TGTGCCAGTAGACGGACAACTAACTATGGCTACACCTTC.

CDR3 bases: TGCGCCAGCAGCCAAGACGCCGCATCACCCCTCCACTTT. Translation gives CASSQDAASPLHF. This chain links TRBV4-3 with TRBJ1-6; D remains ambiguous. V was clipped by 0 bases and J by 10 bases, with 7 bases between them. The CDR3 contains 13 residues. Germline V lookup: CDR1 LGHNA, CDR2 YSLEER.

This chain uses TRBV30 with TRBJ2-5; 7 nucleotides agree with TRBD2. In germline, CDR1 is GTSNPN, CDR2 SVGIG (reference sequence). This CDR3 contains 16 residues. V was clipped by 2 bases and J by 6 bases; unmatched bases: 15. CDR3 amino acids: CAWSPPTSAERKTQYF. The DNA for the CDR3 is TGTGCCTGGAGTCCTCCTACTAGCGCGGAAAGAAAGACCCAGTACTTC.

This clone was detected once. V and J are TRBV19 and TRBJ1-5; D is unresolved. V was clipped by 7 bases and J by 3 bases, with 7 bases between them. This CDR3 has 12 amino acids. Per germline, CDR1 LNHDA and CDR2 SQIVND (reference sequence). CDR3 DNA: TGTGCCAGTAACAGCTACAATCAGCCCCAGCATTTT. Its protein is CASNSYNQPQHF. The entire variable domain, with the rest obtained from reference TRBV19 and TRBJ1-5, is as follows: DGGITQSPKYLFRKEGQNVTLSCEQNLNHDAMYWYRQDPGQGLRLIYYSQIVNDFQKGDIAEGYSVSREKKESFPLTVTSAQKNPTAFYLCASNSYNQPQHFGDGTRLSIL.

The count of this clone is one. This sequence joins TRBV18 and TRBJ2-5; TRBD1 might be the D (5 bases). The CDR3 totals 14 residues. Trimming cost V 4 bases and J 4 bases, with 13 bases left between them. Germline CDR1 and CDR2: KGHSH and LQKENI. CDR3: CASSLREVGETQYF. CDR3 sequence (DNA): TGTGCCAGCTCACTCAGGGAAGTGGGAGAGACCCAGTACTTC.